This is a list of T cell receptor beta chains from one sample in a study of T cell repertoires in cytomegalovirus infection. TCRdb reanalysed the reads using MiXCR and keeps one entry per CDR3 protein. Here the sample spans some 600,000 distinct CDR3 sequences, 20% to 25% being singletons. Sequencing used CD8+ T cells from PBMCs. The receptors come from a human donor in good health (CMV status not recorded). Some clones in this sample may be carry-over from other donors' samples. Each CDR3 is given with its conserved first and last residue. Each record gives: clone size, V gene, D gene, J gene, CDR3 DNA, CDR3 protein. A D gene is named only where the DNA matches it firmly. Size values are once, few and many counts, or a class for expanded clones, and some rows have none.

abundance: many; v_gene: TRBV6-2/TRBV6-3; d_gene: .; j_gene: TRBJ2-5; CDR3nt: TGTGCCAGCAGTTACGGACCGAAGCAAGAGACCCAGTACTTC; CDR3aa: CASSYGPKQETQYF
abundance: few; v_gene: TRBV29-1; d_gene: .; j_gene: TRBJ2-1; CDR3nt: TGCAGCGTTGATCAGGGTACAACCAATGAGCAGTTCTTC; CDR3aa: CSVDQGTTNEQFF
abundance: .; v_gene: TRBV12-3/TRBV12-4; d_gene: TRBD1; j_gene: TRBJ1-1; CDR3nt: TGTGCCAGCAGTCCCCCCTCAGGGGGCGTTCGTAACACTGAAGCTTTCTTT; CDR3aa: CASSPPSGGVRNTEAFF
abundance: .; v_gene: TRBV10-3; d_gene: TRBD1; j_gene: TRBJ2-7; CDR3nt: TGTGCCATTCTTAGGACAGGGGGGCAACCCTACGAGCAGTACTTC; CDR3aa: CAILRTGGQPYEQYF
abundance: .; v_gene: TRBV10-3; d_gene: .; j_gene: TRBJ2-1; CDR3nt: TGTGCCATCAGTGTACGGGATCCGCGAGGTAATGAGCAGTTCTTC; CDR3aa: CAISVRDPRGNEQFF
abundance: .; v_gene: TRBV20-1; d_gene: .; j_gene: TRBJ2-1; CDR3nt: TGCAGTGCTAGGTGGGGGAGCAATGAGCAGTTCTTC; CDR3aa: CSARWGSNEQFF
abundance: .; v_gene: TRBV20-1; d_gene: .; j_gene: TRBJ1-1; CDR3nt: TGCAGTGCTAGAGATCAAGACAGTGCTACTGAAGCTTTCTTT; CDR3aa: CSARDQDSATEAFF
abundance: .; v_gene: TRBV6-6; d_gene: .; j_gene: TRBJ2-2; CDR3nt: TGTGCCAGCAGTTACGAAATAGTGACAAGCAAAGGCGGGGAGCTGTTTTTT; CDR3aa: CASSYEIVTSKGGELFF
abundance: few; v_gene: TRBV7-9; d_gene: TRBD1; j_gene: TRBJ2-2; CDR3nt: TGTGCCAGCAGCTTAGCCCCCACACAGGGGGGCACCGGGGAGCTGTTTTTT; CDR3aa: CASSLAPTQGGTGELFF
abundance: .; v_gene: TRBV7-9; d_gene: .; j_gene: TRBJ2-5; CDR3nt: TGTGCCAGCAGCGGAGGGGAGACCCCAGAGACCCAGTACTTC; CDR3aa: CASSGGETPETQYF
abundance: .; v_gene: TRBV29-1; d_gene: TRBD2; j_gene: TRBJ2-7; CDR3nt: TGCAGCCTTAGAGGTAGCGGGGATCTATCTTCCTACAATGAGCAGTACTTC; CDR3aa: CSLRGSGDLSSYNEQYF
abundance: many; v_gene: TRBV6-5; d_gene: TRBD1; j_gene: TRBJ2-7; CDR3nt: TGTGCCAGCAGTACTGGACAGGGCAGGAGGTCTCCCCTCTACGAGCAGTACTTC; CDR3aa: CASSTGQGRRSPLYEQYF
abundance: .; v_gene: TRBV12-5; d_gene: .; j_gene: TRBJ2-1; CDR3nt: TGTGCTAGTGGTTTAAGTCTAGTGAGCCATGAGCAGTTCTTC; CDR3aa: CASGLSLVSHEQFF
abundance: few; v_gene: TRBV20-1; d_gene: .; j_gene: TRBJ1-6; CDR3nt: TGCAGTGCTAGGGGGACGGTCAGCTCCTATAATTCACCCCTCCACTTT; CDR3aa: CSARGTVSSYNSPLHF
abundance: .; v_gene: TRBV27; d_gene: .; j_gene: TRBJ2-1; CDR3nt: TGTGCCAGCAGTCCTGCGCGGTTACTTCTTAATCCCAATGAGCAGTTCTTC; CDR3aa: CASSPARLLLNPNEQFF
abundance: few; v_gene: TRBV2; d_gene: TRBD1; j_gene: TRBJ2-3; CDR3nt: TGTGCCAGCACCGTCCCGGGACAGGGGCCGGTAGTGGATACGCAGTATTTT; CDR3aa: CASTVPGQGPVVDTQYF
abundance: few; v_gene: TRBV19; d_gene: .; j_gene: TRBJ1-1; CDR3nt: TGTGCCAGTAGTATAAGGGGTGAAAACACTGAAGCTTTCTTT; CDR3aa: CASSIRGENTEAFF
abundance: .; v_gene: TRBV5-5; d_gene: .; j_gene: TRBJ2-3; CDR3nt: TGTGCCAGCAGCTTTCAGGGGAGGAGCACAGATACGCAGTATTTT; CDR3aa: CASSFQGRSTDTQYF
abundance: many; v_gene: TRBV11-2; d_gene: .; j_gene: TRBJ1-1; CDR3nt: TGTGCCAGCAGCTCCGGTGGGGGGCACACTGAAGCTTTCTTT; CDR3aa: CASSSGGGHTEAFF
abundance: few; v_gene: TRBV6-1; d_gene: .; j_gene: TRBJ2-3; CDR3nt: TGTGCCAGCAGTGACAGGGGTAGTGGCACAGATACGCAGTATTTT; CDR3aa: CASSDRGSGTDTQYF
abundance: .; v_gene: TRBV13; d_gene: .; j_gene: TRBJ2-3; CDR3nt: TGTGCCAGCTCCGGCCGGAGCAGCACAGATACGCAGTATTTT; CDR3aa: CASSGRSSTDTQYF
abundance: .; v_gene: TRBV9; d_gene: .; j_gene: TRBJ1-1; CDR3nt: TGTGCCAGCAGCGCGGCGGACATCATGAACACTGAAGCTTTCTTT; CDR3aa: CASSAADIMNTEAFF